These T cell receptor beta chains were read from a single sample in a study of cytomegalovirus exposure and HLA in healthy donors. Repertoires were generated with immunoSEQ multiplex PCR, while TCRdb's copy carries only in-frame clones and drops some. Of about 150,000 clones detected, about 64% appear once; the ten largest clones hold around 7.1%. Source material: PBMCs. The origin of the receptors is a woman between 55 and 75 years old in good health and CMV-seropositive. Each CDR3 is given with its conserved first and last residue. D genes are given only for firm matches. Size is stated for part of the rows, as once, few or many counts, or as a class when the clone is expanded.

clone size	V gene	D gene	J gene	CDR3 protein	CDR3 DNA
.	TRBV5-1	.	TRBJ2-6	CASSLRSSGANVLTF	TGCGCCAGCAGCCTCCGGAGCTCTGGGGCCAACGTCCTGACTTTC
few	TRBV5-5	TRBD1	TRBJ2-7	CASSLGQGANEQYF	TGTGCCAGCAGCTTAGGACAGGGGGCCAACGAGCAGTACTTC
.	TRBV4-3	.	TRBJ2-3	CASSDSGTSTDTQYF	TGCGCCAGCAGCGATTCCGGGACTAGCACAGATACGCAGTATTTT
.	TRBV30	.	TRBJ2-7	CAWSVGGSYEQYF	TGTGCCTGGAGTGTAGGGGGAAGCTACGAGCAGTACTTC
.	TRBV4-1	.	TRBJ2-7	CASSSPGGSYEQYF	TGCGCCAGCAGCTCTCCCGGGGGCTCCTACGAGCAGTACTTC
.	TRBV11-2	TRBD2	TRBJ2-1	CASSLELAGYNEQFF	TGTGCCAGCAGCTTAGAACTAGCGGGCTACAATGAGCAGTTCTTC
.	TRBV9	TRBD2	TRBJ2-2	CASSAAESGLAGIGELFF	TGTGCCAGCAGCGCAGCGGAATCTGGCCTAGCGGGAATCGGGGAGCTGTTTTTT
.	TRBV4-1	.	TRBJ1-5	CASSQDIGGAGNQPQHF	TGCGCCAGCAGCCAAGATATCGGGGGGGCTGGCAATCAGCCCCAGCATTTT
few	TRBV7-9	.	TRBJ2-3	CASSLAGGTDTQYF	TGTGCCAGCAGCTTAGCGGGAGGAACAGATACGCAGTATTTT
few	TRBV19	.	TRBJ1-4	CASSISGANEKLFF	TGTGCCAGTAGTATCTCAGGGGCTAATGAAAAACTGTTTTTT
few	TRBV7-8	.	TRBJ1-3	CASSSGAAGSGNTIYF	TGTGCCAGCAGCTCAGGGGCCGCCGGCTCTGGAAACACCATATATTTT
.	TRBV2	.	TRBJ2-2	CASNRDMNTGELFF	TGTGCCAGCAACCGGGACATGAACACCGGGGAGCTGTTTTTT
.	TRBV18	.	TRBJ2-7	CASSPVRLGYEQYF	TGTGCCAGCTCACCCGTCCGACTGGGCTACGAGCAGTACTTC
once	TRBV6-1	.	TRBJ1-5	CASSDQGPSYQPQHF	TGTGCCAGCAGTGATCAGGGGCCTAGCTATCAGCCCCAGCATTTT
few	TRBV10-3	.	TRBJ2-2	CAIRSGERELFF	TGTGCCATTCGCTCGGGGGAGCGGGAGCTGTTTTTT
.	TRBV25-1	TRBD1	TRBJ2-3	CASSDVPGQWVADTQYF	TGTGCCAGCAGTGATGTCCCGGGACAGTGGGTCGCAGATACGCAGTATTTT
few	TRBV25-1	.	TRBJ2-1	CATQGGNEQFF	TGTGCCACCCAGGGGGGAAATGAGCAGTTCTTC
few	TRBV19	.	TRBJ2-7	CASSTYFTYEQYF	TGTGCCAGTAGTACGTACTTTACCTACGAGCAGTACTTC
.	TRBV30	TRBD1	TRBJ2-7	CAWSQGTYEQYF	TGTGCCTGGTCACAGGGGACCTACGAGCAGTACTTC
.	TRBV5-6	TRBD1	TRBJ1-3	CASSLPRGQGNTIYF	TGTGCCAGCAGCTTGCCCAGGGGGCAGGGAAACACCATATATTTT
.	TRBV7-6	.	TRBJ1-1	CASSLVPQGLNTEAFF	TGTGCCAGCAGCTTAGTCCCCCAGGGTTTGAACACTGAAGCTTTCTTT
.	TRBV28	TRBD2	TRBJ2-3	CASSTGTIFTDTQYF	TGTGCCAGCAGTACCGGGACTATCTTCACAGATACGCAGTATTTT
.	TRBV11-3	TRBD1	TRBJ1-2	CASSPQGQANYGYTF	TGTGCCAGCAGCCCCCAAGGACAGGCGAACTATGGCTACACCTTC
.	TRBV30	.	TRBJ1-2	CAWRKGPNYGYTF	TGTGCCTGGAGAAAGGGGCCTAACTATGGCTACACCTTC
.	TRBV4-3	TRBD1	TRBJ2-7	CASSRTDRTTYEQYF	TGCGCCAGCAGCCGGACGGACAGGACGACCTACGAGCAGTACTTC
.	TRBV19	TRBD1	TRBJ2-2	CASSMNRGGTGELFF	TGTGCCAGTAGTATGAACAGGGGTGGTACCGGGGAGCTGTTTTTT
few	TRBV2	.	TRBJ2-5	CASSVLSQSKETQYF	TGTGCCAGCAGTGTATTGAGCCAAAGTAAAGAGACCCAGTACTTC
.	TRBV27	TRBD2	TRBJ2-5	CASSLWASGSQYQETQYF	TGTGCCAGCAGTTTATGGGCTAGCGGGAGTCAGTACCAAGAGACCCAGTACTTC
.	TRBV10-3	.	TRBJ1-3	CAISEDWSSGNTIYF	TGTGCCATCAGTGAGGACTGGAGCTCTGGAAACACCATATATTTT
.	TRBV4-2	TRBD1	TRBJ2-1	CASSQGLAGGYNEQFF	TGTGCCAGCAGCCAAGGTCTCGCAGGGGGCTACAATGAGCAGTTCTTC
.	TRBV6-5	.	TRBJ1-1	CASSYSGSLNTEAFF	TGTGCCAGCAGTTATTCGGGGTCTCTAAACACTGAAGCTTTCTTT
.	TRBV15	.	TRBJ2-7	CATSRDLEGYEQYF	TGTGCCACCAGCAGAGATCTGGAGGGATACGAGCAGTACTTC
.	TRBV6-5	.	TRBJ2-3	CASAAFSTDTQYF	TGTGCCAGCGCGGCGTTTAGCACAGATACGCAGTATTTT
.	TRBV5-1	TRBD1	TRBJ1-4	CASSSTGQGAGEKLFF	TGCGCCAGCAGTTCAACCGGTCAGGGGGCGGGTGAAAAACTGTTTTTT
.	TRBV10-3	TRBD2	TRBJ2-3	CAIREGLAGVNTQYF	TGTGCCATCAGGGAGGGACTAGCGGGAGTTAATACGCAGTATTTT
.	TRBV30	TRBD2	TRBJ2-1	CAWTHGLGSYNEQFF	TGTGCCTGGACCCACGGACTAGGCTCCTACAATGAGCAGTTCTTC
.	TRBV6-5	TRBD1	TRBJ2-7	CASTQQGAYEQYF	TGTGCCAGCACCCAACAGGGGGCTTACGAGCAGTACTTC